The 19 T cell receptor beta chains given below trace back to one sample, sequenced in a study of T cells in Graves' hyperthyroidism and ophthalmopathy. There were TCR beta CDR3 regions amplified from RNA transcripts. The primer set for the first-round RT-PCR of the TCR CDR3 was HTBI. TCRdb re-derived calls from the multiplex PCR reads in MiXCR, one entry per CDR3 protein. The repertoire holds about 130,000 distinct CDR3 sequences, with more than 20% as singletons. The sequenced sample consisted of blood. The receptors originated from a woman aged 50 to 65 with Graves' hyperthyroidism that later progressed to Graves' ophthalmopathy.

The gene calls are TRBV28 and TRBJ1-1, with a weak D call TRBD1 (5 bases). The CDR3 length is 13 residues. V lost 8 bases to trimming and J lost 3 bases, with 13 bases between them. Germline CDR1 reads MDHEN; CDR2 reads SYDVKM. In DNA, the CDR3 is TGTGCCAGCGTGACAGACACTCACACTGAAGCTTTCTTT. It is translated as CASVTDTHTEAFF.

This clonotype was observed a few times. This chain connects TRBV4-1 to TRBJ2-3; 8 bases agree with TRBD2. The V gene end was trimmed by 4 bases and the J gene end by 5 bases; junction bases not matched to a gene: 8. The length of the CDR3 is 15 residues. CDR1 is MGHRA and CDR2 is YSYEKL in the germline V gene. CDR3 sequence: CASSPRAGAVDTQYF. Written as DNA, the CDR3 is TGCGCCAGCAGCCCTCGAGCGGGAGCGGTAGATACGCAGTATTTT.

The V and J genes are TRBV11-2 and TRBJ2-5; TRBD1 matches 8 bases. Germline V CDR1 and CDR2: SGHAT, FQNNGV. The length of the CDR3 is 15 residues. The J segment lost 2 bases and the V segment lost 6 bases, leaving 8 bases of the junction unmatched. DNA of the CDR3: TGTGCCAGCAGTTCCAGGGGGCTTTGGCAAGAGACCCAGTACTTC. Protein sequence: CASSSRGLWQETQYF.

The gene calls are TRBV30 and TRBJ2-1; D might be TRBD1 (6 bases). Per germline, CDR1 GTSNPN and CDR2 SVGIG (reference sequence). V was pared by 1 base and J by 9 bases, with 10 bases between. CDR3 length equals 12 residues. The CDR3 here is CAWSAGGSEQFF. The CDR3 nucleotides read TGTGCCTGGAGTGCTGGGGGCAGTGAGCAGTTCTTC. The full variable domain, completed using reference TRBV30 and TRBJ2-1, is SQTIHQWPATLVQPVGSPLSLECTVEGTSNPNLYWYRQAAGRGLQLLFYSVGIGQISSEVPQNLSASRPQDRQFILSSKKLLLSDSGFYLCAWSAGGSEQFFGPGTRLTVL.

The genes are TRBV6-4 and TRBJ2-7; D possibly corresponds to TRBD1 (5 bases). CDR3 length: 14 residues. The V and J ends lost 5 bases and 3 bases respectively, with 14 bases between them. CDR1 is MRHNA and CDR2 is SNTAGT in the germline V gene. CDR3 residues: CASSSFDSLYEQYF. The CDR3 nucleotides read TGTGCCAGCAGTAGCTTTGACAGCCTCTACGAGCAGTACTTC.

This clonotype showed up many times. The V call is TRBV10-3, the J call TRBJ2-5, with no clear D. This CDR3 contains 13 residues. Germline loops: CDR1 ENHRY, CDR2 SYGVKD. The V end was cut by 3 bases, the J end by 1 base, with 6 bases between. As DNA, the CDR3 is TGTGCCATCAGTGAAACCGGCCAAGAGACCCAGTACTTC. Translating it yields CAISETGQETQYF.

CDR3 nucleotides: TGTGCCAGCAATCCCAGCGGATCCTACGAGCAGTACTTC. Residues: CASNPSGSYEQYF. The chain has TRBV2 and TRBJ2-7; a possible D gene is TRBD2 (5 bases). The CDR3 is made up of 13 amino acids. CDR1 SNHLY and CDR2 FYNNEI come from the germline V gene. Trimming left V 7 bases short and J 1 base short, with 11 bases between.

This clonotype was observed at least ten times. The chain couples TRBV20-1 to TRBJ1-5; 8 bases are a match to TRBD1. The CDR3 is made up of 15 amino acids. Per germline, CDR1 DFQATT and CDR2 SNEGSKA (reference sequence). Losses at the gene ends were 6 bases for V and 5 bases for J; bases not matched to a gene: 12. CDR3 amino acids: CSAENDRGGDQPQHF. CDR3 sequence (DNA): TGCAGTGCCGAAAACGACAGGGGAGGGGATCAGCCCCAGCATTTT.

V is TRBV20-1 and J is TRBJ2-5; 11 nucleotides line up with TRBD2. There are 15 residues in the CDR3. The V gene end was trimmed by 8 bases and the J gene end by 5 bases; junction bases not matched to a gene: 13. The germline V gene encodes CDR1 DFQATT and CDR2 SNEGSKA (reference sequence). This CDR3 reads CSQISGTSGWETQYF. The CDR3 DNA sequence: TGCAGTCAAATTTCCGGGACTAGCGGTTGGGAGACCCAGTACTTC.

V is TRBV7-8 and J is TRBJ2-1; TRBD2 aligns across 12 bases. V trimming: 4 bases; J trimming: 10 bases; junction bases outside the gene matches: 5. CDR1 is SGHVS, CDR2 FQNEAQ, per germline. The CDR3 has 14 amino acids. CDR3 nucleotides: TGTGCCAGCAGCTCCCCTACTAGCGGGAGGGAGCAGTTCTTC. Amino acid sequence: CASSSPTSGREQFF.

This clonotype was found a few times. The chain has TRBV19 and TRBJ1-2; weak D call: TRBD1 (6 bases). The germline CDR1 and CDR2 sequences are LNHDA and SQIVND (reference sequence). The V end lost 5 bases, the J end lost 3 bases, and 10 bases lay between the germline ends. The CDR3 has 13 amino acids. Here the CDR3 reads CASSPRQDYGYTF. CDR3 sequence (DNA): TGTGCCAGTAGTCCGAGACAGGACTATGGCTACACCTTC.

This clonotype showed up many times. This chain joins TRBV28 and TRBJ1-1, with D hard to call. The CDR3 is 15 amino acids. The germline V gene encodes CDR1 MDHEN and CDR2 SYDVKM. V lost 2 bases and J 5 bases, leaving 15 bases between the germline ends. CDR3 DNA sequence: TGTGCCAGCAGTTTACCCCTGGGAGGGATTACTGAAGCTTTCTTT. This gives the protein CASSLPLGGITEAFF.

This clonotype was detected many times. The chain combines TRBV2 with TRBJ2-3; D call uncertain. V was shortened by 5 bases and J by 0 bases, with 6 bases between the two germline ends. Germline-derived CDR1 and CDR2 are SNHLY and FYNNEI. The CDR3 runs to 13 residues. The CDR3 nucleotides are TGTGCCAGCAGTAGGACGAGCACAGATACGCAGTATTTT. This translates into CASSRTSTDTQYF.

This clonotype was seen a few times. The chain has TRBV5-4 and TRBJ1-1; 7 nucleotides align to TRBD1. The V gene's germline CDR1 is SGHNT and CDR2 YYREEE (reference sequence). The ends lost 4 bases at V and 10 bases at J; junction bases unmatched: 10. The CDR3 is 13 residues long. The DNA of the CDR3 is TGTGCCAGCAGCCCGGGACAGTCGAGGTCAGCTTTCTTT. Its protein is CASSPGQSRSAFF.

This clonotype was detected ten times or more. This chain joins TRBV6-1 and TRBJ1-5; 9 positions agree with TRBD1. CDR1 MNHNS and CDR2 SASEGT come from the germline V gene. The CDR3 sequence is 15 residues long. Unmatched junction bases numbered 6, after V lost 2 bases and J lost 7 bases. The CDR3 DNA is TGTGCCAGCAGTGAATACAGGGGGCGGGAACAGCCCCAGCATTTT. Translating gives CASSEYRGREQPQHF.

This clonotype appeared many times. This CDR3 is CSASGQGYQPQHF. In DNA, the CDR3 is TGCAGTGCTAGCGGACAGGGGTATCAGCCCCAGCATTTT. The chain is built from TRBV20-1 and TRBJ1-5; 9 nucleotides line up with TRBD1. This CDR3 has 13 residues. Trimming at V came to 3 bases and at J to 5 bases, leaving 2 bases not matched to a gene. The germline CDR1 and CDR2 sequences are DFQATT and SNEGSKA (reference sequence).

This clonotype appeared many times. The V call is TRBV7-9, the J call TRBJ2-1; D is possibly TRBD2 (6 bases). The V end lost 6 bases, the J end lost 0 bases, and 12 bases lay between the germline ends. CDR1 and CDR2 from the germline V gene are SEHNR and FQNEAQ (reference sequence). There are 15 residues in the CDR3. CDR3 sequence reads: CASRLDYNSYNEQFF. The CDR3 coding sequence is TGTGCCAGCAGATTGGACTATAACTCCTACAATGAGCAGTTCTTC.

This clonotype turned up a few times. This sequence joins TRBV19 and TRBJ2-7; 7 positions agree with TRBD2. The V and J ends lost 5 bases and 0 bases, in that order; junction bases with no gene match: 4. The CDR3 is made up of 14 amino acids. Germline values: CDR1 LNHDA, CDR2 SQIVND (reference sequence). DNA of the CDR3: TGTGCCAGTAGTCCCACTAGCGTCTCCTACGAGCAGTACTTC. The encoded protein is CASSPTSVSYEQYF.

This clonotype was counted ten times or more. The V call is TRBV2, the J call TRBJ1-1; unclear D gene. CDR3 length: 13 residues. Germline values: CDR1 SNHLY, CDR2 FYNNEI. V lost 4 bases, J lost 6 bases, and 12 bases lay in between. CDR3 amino acids: CASSVNVKPEAFF. For the CDR3, the DNA is TGTGCCAGCAGTGTTAATGTCAAGCCTGAAGCTTTCTTT.